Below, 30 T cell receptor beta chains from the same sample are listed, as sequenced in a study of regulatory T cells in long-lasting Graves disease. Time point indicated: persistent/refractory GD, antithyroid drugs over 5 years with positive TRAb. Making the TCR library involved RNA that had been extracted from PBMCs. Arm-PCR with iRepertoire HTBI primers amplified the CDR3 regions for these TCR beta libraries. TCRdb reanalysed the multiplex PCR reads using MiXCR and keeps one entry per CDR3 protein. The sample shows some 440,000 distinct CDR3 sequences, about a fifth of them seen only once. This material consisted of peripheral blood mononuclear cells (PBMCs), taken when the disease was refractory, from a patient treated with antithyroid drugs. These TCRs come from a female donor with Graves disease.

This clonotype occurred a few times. For the CDR3, the DNA is TGCAGTGCCCACCCTAGAGGGCTCGGTATAAACACTGAAGCTTTCTTT. It codes for CSAHPRGLGINTEAFF. The chain couples TRBV20-1 to TRBJ1-1; D ambiguous. The V end was cut by 6 bases, the J end by 2 bases, with 22 bases between. CDR3 length equals 16 residues. The germline CDR1 and CDR2 sequences are DFQATT and SNEGSKA (reference sequence).

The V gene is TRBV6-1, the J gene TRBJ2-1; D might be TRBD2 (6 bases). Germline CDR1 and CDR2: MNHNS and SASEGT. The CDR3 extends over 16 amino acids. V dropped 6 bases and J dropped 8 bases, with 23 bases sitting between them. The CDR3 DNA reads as TGTGCCAGCAGAAGAATCCCGGAGGGTTTTATCGATGAGCAGTTCTTC. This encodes CASRRIPEGFIDEQFF.

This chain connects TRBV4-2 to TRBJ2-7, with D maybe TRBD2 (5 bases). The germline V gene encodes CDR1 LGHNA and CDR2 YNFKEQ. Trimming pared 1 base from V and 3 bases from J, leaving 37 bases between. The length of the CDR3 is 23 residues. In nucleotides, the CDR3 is TGTGCCAGCAGCCAAGTTGGGGTAGGGTCGAACGGAGAGGGTCGGGGTAAGCTCTACGAGCAGTACTTC. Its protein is CASSQVGVGSNGEGRGKLYEQYF.

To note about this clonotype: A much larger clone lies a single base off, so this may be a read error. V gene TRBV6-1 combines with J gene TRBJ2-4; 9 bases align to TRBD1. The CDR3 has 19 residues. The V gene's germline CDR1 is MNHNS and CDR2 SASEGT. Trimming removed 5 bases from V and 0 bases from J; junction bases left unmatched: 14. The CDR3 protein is CASSLVWGQGQLAKNIQYF. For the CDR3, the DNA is TGTGCCAGCAGTCTGGTTTGGGGACAGGGCCAACTAGCCAAAAACATTCAGTACTTC.

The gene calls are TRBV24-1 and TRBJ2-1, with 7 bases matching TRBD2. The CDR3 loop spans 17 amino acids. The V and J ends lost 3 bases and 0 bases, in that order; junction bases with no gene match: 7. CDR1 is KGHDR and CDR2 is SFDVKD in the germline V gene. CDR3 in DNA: TGTGCCACCAGTGATGGGATAGCGGGTTTCTCCTACAATGAGCAGTTCTTC. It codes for CATSDGIAGFSYNEQFF.

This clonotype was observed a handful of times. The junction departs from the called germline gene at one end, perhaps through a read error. The CDR3 DNA reads as TGTGCCAGCAGCTTCGGCGGGAACATCGGGGAGCTGTTTTTT. Protein sequence: CASSFGGNIGELFF. V gene TRBV5-4 combines with J gene TRBJ2-2; TRBD2 is a possible D gene (6 bases). The CDR3 sequence is 14 residues long. Germline CDR1 and CDR2: SGHNT and YYREEE (reference sequence). Drawing the rest from reference TRBV5-4 and TRBJ2-2, the complete variable domain is ETGVTQSPTHLIKTRGQQVTLRCSSQSGHNTVSWYQQALGQGPQFIFQYYREEENGRGNFPPRFSGLQFPNYSSELNVNALELDDSALYLCASSFGGNIGELFFGEGSRLTVL.

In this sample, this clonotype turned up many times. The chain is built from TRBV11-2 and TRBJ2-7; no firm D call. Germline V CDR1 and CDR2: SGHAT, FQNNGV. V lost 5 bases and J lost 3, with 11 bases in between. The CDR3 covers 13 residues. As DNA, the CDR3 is TGTGCCAGCAGCCTCGGGCATAACTACGAGCAGTACTTC. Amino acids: CASSLGHNYEQYF.

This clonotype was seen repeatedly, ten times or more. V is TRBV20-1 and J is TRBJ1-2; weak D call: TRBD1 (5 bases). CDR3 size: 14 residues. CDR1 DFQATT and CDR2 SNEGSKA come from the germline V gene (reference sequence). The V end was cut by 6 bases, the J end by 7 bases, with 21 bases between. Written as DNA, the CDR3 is TGCAGTGCCCTCCTCGACAGTCCTTCCTCTGGCTACACCTTC. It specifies CSALLDSPSSGYTF.

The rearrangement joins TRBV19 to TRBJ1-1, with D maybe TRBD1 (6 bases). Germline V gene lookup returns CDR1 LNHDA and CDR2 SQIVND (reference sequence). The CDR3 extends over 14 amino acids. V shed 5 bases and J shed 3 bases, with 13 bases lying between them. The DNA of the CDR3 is TGTGCCAGTAGTCCAGGGGTAGGGCACACTGAAGCTTTCTTT. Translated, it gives CASSPGVGHTEAFF.

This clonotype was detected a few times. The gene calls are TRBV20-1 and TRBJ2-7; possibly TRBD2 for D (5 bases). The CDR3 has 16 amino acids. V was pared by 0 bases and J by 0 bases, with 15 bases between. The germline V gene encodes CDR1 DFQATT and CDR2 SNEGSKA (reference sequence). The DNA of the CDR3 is TGCAGTGCTAGAGATACCCAGCAAGGGAGCTCCTACGAGCAGTACTTC. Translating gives CSARDTQQGSSYEQYF.

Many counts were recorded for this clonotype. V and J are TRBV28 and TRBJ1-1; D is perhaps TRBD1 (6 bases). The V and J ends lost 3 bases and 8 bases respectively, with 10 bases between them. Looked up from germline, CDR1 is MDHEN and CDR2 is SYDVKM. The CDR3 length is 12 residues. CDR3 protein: CASSLGTIEAFF. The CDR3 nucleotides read TGTGCCAGCAGTTTGGGGACAATAGAAGCTTTCTTT.

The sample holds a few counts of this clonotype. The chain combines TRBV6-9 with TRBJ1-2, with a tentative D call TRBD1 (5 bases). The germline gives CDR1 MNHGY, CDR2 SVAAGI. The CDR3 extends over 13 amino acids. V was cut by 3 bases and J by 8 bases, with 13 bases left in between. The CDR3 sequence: CASSYLGAGGYTF. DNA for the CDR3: TGTGCCAGCAGTTACTTAGGGGCGGGAGGCTACACCTTC.

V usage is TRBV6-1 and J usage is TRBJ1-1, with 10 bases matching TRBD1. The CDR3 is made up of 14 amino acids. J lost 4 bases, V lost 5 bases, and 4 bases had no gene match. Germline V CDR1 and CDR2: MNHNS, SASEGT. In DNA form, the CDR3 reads TGTGCCAGCAGTCACCGGGACAGGGGCACTGAAGCTTTCTTT. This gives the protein CASSHRDRGTEAFF.

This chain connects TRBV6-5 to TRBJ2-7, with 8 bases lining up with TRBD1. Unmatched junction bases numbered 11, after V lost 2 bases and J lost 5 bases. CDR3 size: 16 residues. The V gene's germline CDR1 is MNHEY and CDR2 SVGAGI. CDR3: CASSYPITTDRDEQYF. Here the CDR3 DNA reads TGTGCCAGCAGTTACCCGATCACCACGGACAGGGACGAGCAGTACTTC.

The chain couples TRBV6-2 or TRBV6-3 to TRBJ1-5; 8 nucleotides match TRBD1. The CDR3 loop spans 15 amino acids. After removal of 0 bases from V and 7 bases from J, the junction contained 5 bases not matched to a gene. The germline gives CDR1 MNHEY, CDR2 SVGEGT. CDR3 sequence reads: CASSYSDRGRQPQHF. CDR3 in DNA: TGTGCCAGCAGTTACTCAGACAGGGGAAGACAGCCCCAGCATTTT.

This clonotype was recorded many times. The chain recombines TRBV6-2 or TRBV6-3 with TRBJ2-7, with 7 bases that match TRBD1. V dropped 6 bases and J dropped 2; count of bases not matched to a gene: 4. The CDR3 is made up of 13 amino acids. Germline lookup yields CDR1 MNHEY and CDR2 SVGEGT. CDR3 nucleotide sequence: TGTGCCAGCAGAGCCGGGACAGCCTACGAGCAGTACTTC. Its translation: CASRAGTAYEQYF.

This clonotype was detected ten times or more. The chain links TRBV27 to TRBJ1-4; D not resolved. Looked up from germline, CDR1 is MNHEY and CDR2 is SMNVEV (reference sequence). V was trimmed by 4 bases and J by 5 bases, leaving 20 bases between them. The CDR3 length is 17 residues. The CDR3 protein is CASSSHLGRLRNEKLFF. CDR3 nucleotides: TGTGCCAGCAGTTCACATCTCGGACGGTTAAGAAATGAAAAACTGTTTTTT.

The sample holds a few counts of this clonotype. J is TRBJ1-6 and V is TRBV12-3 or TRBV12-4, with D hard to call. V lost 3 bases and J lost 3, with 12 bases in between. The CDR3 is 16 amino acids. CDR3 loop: CASSFHAASYNSPLHF. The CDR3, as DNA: TGTGCCAGCAGTTTTCATGCAGCGAGCTATAATTCACCCCTCCACTTT.

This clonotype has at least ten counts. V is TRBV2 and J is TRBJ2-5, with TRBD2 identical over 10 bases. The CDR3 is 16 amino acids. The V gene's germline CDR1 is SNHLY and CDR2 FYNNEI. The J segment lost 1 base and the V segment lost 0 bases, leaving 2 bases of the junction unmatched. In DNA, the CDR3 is TGTGCCAGCAGTGAAGCGGTAGCGGGAGGCCAAGAGACCCAGTACTTC. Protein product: CASSEAVAGGQETQYF.

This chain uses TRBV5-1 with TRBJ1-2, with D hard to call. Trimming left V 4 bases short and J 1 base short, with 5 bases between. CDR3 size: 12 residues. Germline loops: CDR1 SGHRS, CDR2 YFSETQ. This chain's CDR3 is CASSVDNYGYTF. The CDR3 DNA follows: TGCGCCAGCAGCGTAGATAACTATGGCTACACCTTC.

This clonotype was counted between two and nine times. The CDR3 loop reads CASSLKGNTGELFF. The DNA of the CDR3 is TGCGCCAGCAGCTTGAAGGGGAACACCGGGGAGCTGTTTTTT. The chain is built from TRBV5-1 and TRBJ2-2; D remains ambiguous. Germline-derived CDR1 and CDR2 are SGHRS and YFSETQ. The ends were cut back, 1 base at V and 1 base at J, with 5 bases in the middle. CDR3 length: 14 amino acids.

The CDR3 DNA reads TGCCGTGGGGTAAGCAACTACGAGCAGTACTTC. The encoded protein is CRGVSNYEQYF. V usage is TRBV20-1 and J usage is TRBJ2-7; D gene ambiguous. CDR1 and CDR2 (germline): DFQATT, SNEGSKA (reference sequence). This CDR3 has 11 residues.

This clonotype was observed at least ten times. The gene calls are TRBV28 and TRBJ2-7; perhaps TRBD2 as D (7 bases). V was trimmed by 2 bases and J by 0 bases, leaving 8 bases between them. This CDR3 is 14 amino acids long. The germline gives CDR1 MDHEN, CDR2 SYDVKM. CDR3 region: CASSLAGASYEQYF. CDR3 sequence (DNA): TGTGCCAGCAGTTTAGCGGGGGCCTCCTACGAGCAGTACTTC.

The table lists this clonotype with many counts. The CDR3, as DNA: TGTGCCAGCAGCGTAGTGGCGGGCTCCTACGAGCAGTACTTC. Translated, it gives CASSVVAGSYEQYF. This rearrangement joins TRBV9 to TRBJ2-7, with TRBD2 as a possible D gene (5 bases). The ends were cut back, 0 bases at V and 0 bases at J, with 7 bases in the middle. In germline, CDR1 is SGDLS, CDR2 YYNGEE. This CDR3 has 14 residues.

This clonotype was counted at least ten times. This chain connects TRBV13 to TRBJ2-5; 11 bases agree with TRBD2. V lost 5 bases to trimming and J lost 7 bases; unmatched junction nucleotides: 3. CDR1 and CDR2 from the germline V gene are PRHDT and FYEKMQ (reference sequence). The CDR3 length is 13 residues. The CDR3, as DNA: TGTGCCAGCAGCCCAGGGACTAGCGGGACCCAGTACTTC. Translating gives CASSPGTSGTQYF.

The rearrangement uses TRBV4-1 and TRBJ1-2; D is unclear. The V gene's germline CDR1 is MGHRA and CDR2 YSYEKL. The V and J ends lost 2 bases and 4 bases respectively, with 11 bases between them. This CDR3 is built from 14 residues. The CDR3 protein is CASSQIGRSYGYTF. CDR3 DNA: TGCGCCAGCAGCCAAATCGGGCGGTCCTATGGCTACACCTTC.

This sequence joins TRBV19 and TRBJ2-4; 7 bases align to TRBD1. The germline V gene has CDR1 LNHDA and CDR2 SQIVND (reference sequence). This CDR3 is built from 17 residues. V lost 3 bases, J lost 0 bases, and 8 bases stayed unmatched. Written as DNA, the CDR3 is TGTGCCAGTAGTATCTCGGGACAGAAACTAGCCAAAAACATTCAGTACTTC. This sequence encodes CASSISGQKLAKNIQYF.

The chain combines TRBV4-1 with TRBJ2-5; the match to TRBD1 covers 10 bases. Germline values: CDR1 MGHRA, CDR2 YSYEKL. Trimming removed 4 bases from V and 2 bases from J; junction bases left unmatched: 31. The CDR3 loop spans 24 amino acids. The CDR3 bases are TGCGCCAGCAGCCCGCATGGGGACAGGGGAGGCATCAGTGACAAACCCGGAGGGCAAGAGACCCAGTACTTC. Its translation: CASSPHGDRGGISDKPGGQETQYF.

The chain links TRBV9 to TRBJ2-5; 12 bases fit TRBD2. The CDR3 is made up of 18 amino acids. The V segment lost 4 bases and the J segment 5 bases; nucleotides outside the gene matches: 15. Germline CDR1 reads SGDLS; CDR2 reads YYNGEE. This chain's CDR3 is CASSRPGLAGLTRETQYF. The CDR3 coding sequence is TGTGCCAGCAGCCGCCCGGGACTAGCGGGTCTCACTCGGGAGACCCAGTACTTC.

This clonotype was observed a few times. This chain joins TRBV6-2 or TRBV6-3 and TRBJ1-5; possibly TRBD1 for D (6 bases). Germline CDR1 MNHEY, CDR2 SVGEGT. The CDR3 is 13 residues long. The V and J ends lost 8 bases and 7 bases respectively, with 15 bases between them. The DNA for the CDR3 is TGTGCCAGCGGGCCGGGGGCACGGCAGCCCCAGCATTTT. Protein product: CASGPGARQPQHF.